This TCR beta chain originates from a study of blood T cell repertoires in COVID-19. Assay used: immunoSEQ multiplex PCR; TCRdb lists only in-frame clones, some missing. The sample records some 310,000 clones, roughly nine tenths being singletons. Sequencing used peripheral blood. The clonotype comes from a woman in her twenties or thirties with COVID-19, enrolled during active disease.

The CDR3 DNA reads TGTGCCAGTACCGGGGGGAATTCACCCCTCCACTTT. This translates into CASTGGNSPLHF. The chain combines TRBV19 with TRBJ1-6, with D possibly TRBD1 on 5 matching bases. Trimming removed 7 bases at V and 7 bases at J, with 8 bases between. Germline V gene lookup returns CDR1 LNHDA and CDR2 SQIVND (reference sequence). This CDR3 has 12 residues. Together with reference TRBV19 and TRBJ1-6, the CDR3 gives the full variable domain: DGGITQSPKYLFRKEGQNVTLSCEQNLNHDAMYWYRQDPGQGLRLIYYSQIVNDFQKGDIAEGYSVSREKKESFPLTVTSAQKNPTAFYLCASTGGNSPLHFGNGTRLTVT.